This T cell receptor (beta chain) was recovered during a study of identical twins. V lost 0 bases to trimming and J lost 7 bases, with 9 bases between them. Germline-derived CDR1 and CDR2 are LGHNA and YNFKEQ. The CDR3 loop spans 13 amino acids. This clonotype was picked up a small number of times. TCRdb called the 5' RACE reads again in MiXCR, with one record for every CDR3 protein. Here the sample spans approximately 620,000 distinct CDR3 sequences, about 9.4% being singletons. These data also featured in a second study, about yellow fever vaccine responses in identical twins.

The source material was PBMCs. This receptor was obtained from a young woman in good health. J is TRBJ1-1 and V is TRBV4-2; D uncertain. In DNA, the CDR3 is TGTGCCAGCAGCCAAGATGTGGTCAGTGAAGCTTTCTTT. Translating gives CASSQDVVSEAFF.